These T cell receptor beta chains were read from a single sample in a study of OX40 agonist ivuxolimab in advanced cancers. Sequencing was performed with immunoSEQ multiplex PCR; in TCRdb, only in-frame clones are kept and a portion is missing. The table lists about 72,000 clones, roughly 80% of them singletons, with roughly 2.5% in the top ten. This sample comprised CD4+ or CD8+ T cells sorted from blood, obtained in a trial of the OX40 agonist ivuxolimab. Receptor source: an adult with an advanced solid tumor such as melanoma, head and neck, liver or kidney cancer. The CDR3 runs from the conserved cysteine through the conserved F or W. The D gene is left open where the match is weak. Expanded clones are given a class, and other clones once, few, many or no size at all.

v_gene,j_gene,d_gene,abundance,CDR3aa,CDR3nt
TRBV15,TRBJ2-4,-,-,CATSRQGSDKNIQYF,TGTGCCACCAGCCGCCAGGGTTCGGACAAAAACATTCAGTACTTC
TRBV25-1,TRBJ1-4,TRBD1,-,CASSTPTGGNEKLFF,TGTGCCAGCAGTACCCCGACAGGGGGCAATGAAAAACTGTTTTTT
TRBV7-2,TRBJ1-2,TRBD1,few,CASSWKQGDVVGYTF,TGTGCCAGCAGCTGGAAACAGGGGGATGTTGTAGGCTACACCTTC
TRBV7-3,TRBJ2-7,-,-,CASSSSSRQYF,TGTGCCAGCAGCTCCTCATCCAGGCAGTACTTC
TRBV14,TRBJ2-3,-,-,CASSQLQGRDTQYF,TGTGCCAGCAGCCAATTACAGGGACGGGATACGCAGTATTTT
TRBV7-6,TRBJ1-2,TRBD1,-,CASSSGQGHGYTF,TGTGCCAGCAGCTCGGGACAGGGGCACGGCTACACCTTC
TRBV7-2,TRBJ2-6,TRBD1,-,CASSSLQGNWGANVLTF,TGTGCCAGCAGCTCTTTACAGGGGAACTGGGGGGCCAACGTCCTGACTTTC
TRBV20-1,TRBJ1-2,-,-,CSASPDYGYTF,TGCAGTGCTAGTCCAGACTATGGCTACACCTTC
TRBV29-1,TRBJ1-1,-,-,CSVVPRGSLVNTEAFF,TGCAGCGTTGTTCCGAGGGGGTCGCTGGTGAACACTGAAGCTTTCTTT
TRBV12-5,TRBJ2-7,-,few,CASGLRDEQYF,TGTGCTAGTGGTTTGCGGGACGAGCAGTACTTC
TRBV30,TRBJ1-3,-,-,CAWSVGTNSGNTIYF,TGTGCCTGGAGTGTAGGGACAAATTCTGGAAACACCATATATTTT
TRBV13,TRBJ1-2,-,-,CASSSTDYGYTF,TGTGCCAGCAGCTCGACAGACTATGGCTACACCTTC
TRBV28,TRBJ2-7,TRBD2,-,CASTQVAGGKYEQYF,TGTGCCAGCACTCAAGTAGCGGGAGGAAAGTACGAGCAGTACTTC
TRBV5-1,TRBJ2-5,-,-,CASSLAVSGFQETQYF,TGCGCCAGCAGCTTGGCCGTGAGCGGGTTCCAAGAGACCCAGTACTTC
TRBV25-1,TRBJ1-2,-,-,CASGDRPYGYTF,TGTGCCAGCGGAGACCGACCCTATGGCTACACCTTC
TRBV5-4,TRBJ2-6,-,few,CASSWWGGPGANVLTF,TGTGCCAGCAGCTGGTGGGGGGGGCCTGGGGCCAACGTCCTGACTTTC
TRBV7-9,TRBJ2-7,-,once,CASSLEGTPPEQYF,TGTGCCAGCAGCTTAGAAGGGACACCCCCCGAGCAGTACTTC
TRBV5-1,TRBJ2-5,TRBD1,once,CASSPGQQETQYF,TGCGCCAGCAGCCCGGGACAGCAAGAGACCCAGTACTTC
TRBV14,TRBJ2-1,TRBD2,-,CASSQIAGGHNEQFF,TGTGCCAGCAGCCAGATAGCGGGAGGCCACAATGAGCAGTTCTTC
TRBV5-4,TRBJ2-5,-,-,CASSLAAQETQYF,TGTGCCAGCAGCTTGGCAGCTCAAGAGACCCAGTACTTC
TRBV9,TRBJ2-3,-,-,CASSVAPGPRSTDTQYF,TGTGCCAGCAGCGTAGCTCCTGGCCCACGGAGCACAGATACGCAGTATTTT
TRBV5-1,TRBJ2-3,-,-,CASSLDSSNAVTQYF,TGCGCCAGCAGCCTCGACTCCTCCAATGCTGTTACGCAGTATTTT
TRBV19,TRBJ1-3,-,-,CASSLGRASGNTIYF,TGTGCCAGTAGTTTGGGGAGAGCGTCTGGAAACACCATATATTTT
TRBV9,TRBJ2-1,-,-,CASSVRGNNEQFF,TGTGCCAGCAGCGTTAGGGGTAACAATGAGCAGTTCTTC
TRBV7-9,TRBJ2-5,-,-,CASSSKARGETQYF,TGTGCCAGCAGCTCCAAGGCCCGAGGAGAGACCCAGTACTTC
TRBV6-1,TRBJ1-5,-,few,CASNRANQPQHF,TGTGCCAGTAACAGGGCTAATCAGCCCCAGCATTTT
TRBV11-3,TRBJ1-3,-,-,CASSPRDSGNTIYF,TGTGCCAGCAGCCCTCGGGACTCTGGAAACACCATATATTTT
TRBV6-6,TRBJ2-5,TRBD2,once,CASGPRSGRQGETQYF,TGTGCCAGCGGACCCCGTAGCGGGAGGCAGGGGGAGACCCAGTACTTC
TRBV6-6,TRBJ2-1,TRBD1,-,CASEKGTGGNEQFF,TGTGCCAGTGAGAAGGGGACAGGGGGCAATGAGCAGTTCTTC
TRBV19,TRBJ2-3,-,-,CASSVQGHTDTQYF,TGTGCCAGTAGTGTACAGGGACACACAGATACGCAGTATTTT
TRBV15,TRBJ2-5,TRBD2,-,CATSRPLGRLAEETQYF,TGTGCCACCAGCAGACCCCTCGGCCGGCTAGCGGAAGAGACCCAGTACTTC
TRBV11-3,TRBJ1-1,-,-,CASSMSGGNTEAFF,TGTGCCAGCAGCATGTCGGGGGGTAACACTGAAGCTTTCTTT
TRBV6-5,TRBJ1-2,-,-,CASSEPGGGYTF,TGTGCCAGCAGTGAACCCGGGGGGGGCTACACCTTC
TRBV25-1,TRBJ2-7,-,-,CASSEWRFGLRSDEQYF,TGTGCCAGCAGTGAATGGAGGTTTGGTCTTAGGTCCGACGAGCAGTACTTC
TRBV5-4,TRBJ2-5,TRBD2,once,CASSPGMGGETQYF,TGTGCCAGCAGCCCGGGGATGGGAGGGGAGACCCAGTACTTC
TRBV21-1,TRBJ2-7,-,-,CASTQASASYEQYF,TGTGCCAGCACGCAAGCGTCCGCTTCCTACGAGCAGTACTTC
TRBV19,TRBJ1-2,-,-,CASSEGAGGYTF,TGTGCCAGTAGCGAAGGTGCGGGTGGCTACACCTTC
TRBV7-3,TRBJ2-3,TRBD1,-,CASSLYSPGTVSTDTQYF,TGTGCCAGCAGCTTATATAGCCCTGGGACAGTCAGCACAGATACGCAGTATTTT
TRBV6-1,TRBJ2-1,TRBD2,-,CASSVKTSGNPNEQFF,TGTGCCAGCAGTGTCAAGACTAGCGGGAATCCCAATGAGCAGTTCTTC
TRBV29-1,TRBJ2-1,-,once,CSVLGGEQFF,TGCAGCGTACTAGGGGGGGAGCAGTTCTTC